The next 9 T cell receptor beta chains were all read from a single sample in a study of blood T cell repertoires in COVID-19. Assay: immunoSEQ multiplex PCR; the TCRdb copy retains only in-frame clones and omits some. The profile shows about 71,000 clones, about nine tenths of them singletons. What was sequenced was peripheral blood. The receptors were sampled from a man aged 25-45 years with acute or convalescent COVID-19.

The chain has TRBV10-3 and TRBJ2-7; TRBD1 matches 8 bases. Germline CDR1 and CDR2: ENHRY and SYGVKD. Unmatched junction bases numbered 2, after V lost 8 bases and J lost 5 bases. This CDR3 region has 11 residues. The CDR3 region has the DNA TGTGCCATCGGGACAGGTAACGAGCAGTACGTC. This encodes CAIGTGNEQYV.

V and J are TRBV5-1 and TRBJ2-7; D not certain. Trimming took off 0 bases at V and 4 bases at J, with 11 bases between the two ends. CDR3 size: 14 residues. CDR1 is SGHRS and CDR2 is YFSETQ in the germline V gene. The CDR3 protein is CASSLDPTVYEQYV. CDR3 sequence (DNA): TGCGCCAGCAGCTTGGACCCAACAGTTTACGAGCAGTACGTC.

J is TRBJ1-6 and V is TRBV4-1; the D is unclear. From germline, CDR1 is MGHRA and CDR2 YSYEKL. The V end lost 6 bases, the J end lost 0 bases, and 12 bases lay between the germline ends. CDR3 size: 16 residues. This CDR3 reads CASSSDMSSYNSPLHF. CDR3 nucleotides: TGCGCCAGCAGTTCCGACATGAGCTCCTATAATTCACCCCTCCACTTT.

This clone appeared a single time. This sequence joins TRBV30 and TRBJ1-6; TRBD1 might be the D (5 bases). The CDR3 contains 15 residues. V gave up 5 bases and J gave up 7 bases, with 18 bases separating them. Germline CDR1 reads GTSNPN; CDR2 reads SVGIG (reference sequence). The chain's CDR3 is CAWRVSGGINSPLHF. CDR3 nucleotides: TGTGCCTGGCGGGTTTCGGGGGGGATAAATTCACCCCTCCACTTT. Filled out from reference TRBV30 and TRBJ1-6, the complete variable domain reads SQTIHQWPATLVQPVGSPLSLECTVEGTSNPNLYWYRQAAGRGLQLLFYSVGIGQISSEVPQNLSASRPQDRQFILSSKKLLLSDSGFYLCAWRVSGGINSPLHFGNGTRLTVT.

As for this clone: This specimen includes other DNA sequences encoding the same CDR3. The V and J genes are TRBV9 and TRBJ1-1, with TRBD1 matching over 7 bases. The CDR3 contains 15 residues. Germline CDR1 and CDR2: SGDLS and YYNGEE. V lost 2 bases and J lost 0; bases outside the gene matches: 4. As DNA, the CDR3 is TGTGCCAGCAGCGTGGGGGACAGATTGAACACTGAAGCTTTCTTT. Protein sequence: CASSVGDRLNTEAFF.

The chain carries TRBV6-1 and TRBJ1-2; 7 bases map to TRBD1. V shed 3 bases and J 2 bases; nucleotides not matched to a gene: 3. The CDR3 runs to 14 residues. Germline lookup yields CDR1 MNHNS and CDR2 SASEGT. As DNA, the CDR3 is TGTGCCAGCAGTGAGGACAGGCTGAACTATGGCTACACCTTC. Translating gives CASSEDRLNYGYTF.

This chain links TRBV18 with TRBJ2-7; a possible D gene is TRBD2 (5 bases). The ends were cut back, 2 bases at V and 2 bases at J, with 13 bases in the middle. CDR1 KGHSH and CDR2 LQKENI come from the germline V gene. The CDR3 consists of 15 residues. The CDR3 reads CASSPFRGQTYEQYF. The CDR3 region has the DNA TGTGCCAGCTCACCATTTCGGGGTCAGACCTACGAGCAGTACTTC.

This sequence joins TRBV30 and TRBJ1-5; the D gene is possibly TRBD1 (5 bases). Germline CDR1 reads GTSNPN; CDR2 reads SVGIG (reference sequence). The CDR3 runs 13 residues. V dropped 0 bases and J dropped 4 bases, with 7 bases sitting between them. In DNA, the CDR3 is TGTGCCTGGAGTGTACGGGGGAATCAGCCCCAGCATTTT. Translated, it gives CAWSVRGNQPQHF.

The chain recombines TRBV9 with TRBJ1-4; possible D gene TRBD1, 6 bases. Trimming took 2 bases from V and 8 from J, leaving 16 bases between them. The CDR3 runs to 15 residues. CDR1 and CDR2 (germline): SGDLS, YYNGEE. DNA for the CDR3: TGTGCCAGCAGCGTCGACAGGATTGCGGACGAAAAACTGTTTTTT. Protein product: CASSVDRIADEKLFF.